What follows are 18 T cell receptor beta chains derived from one specimen sequenced in a study of blood T cells in healthy people across ages. A second PCR of 7 to 11 cycles used a sample-barcoded 5' primer and a J-beta primer mix. In TCRdb, the 5' RACE reads were re-called with MiXCR into one record per CDR3 protein. The sample lists hundreds of thousands of distinct CDR3 sequences, roughly 50% occurring once. What was sequenced was blood. All receptors come from a man in his sixties in good health.

This sequence joins TRBV4-2 and TRBJ2-1; TRBD2 matches at 13 bases. Gene TRBJ2-7 matches the end of the DNA better, so the J call may be wrong. The germline V gene has CDR1 LGHNA and CDR2 YNFKEQ. The CDR3 contains 16 residues. CDR3 in amino acids: CASSIGLAGDYNEQYF. The CDR3 DNA is TGTGCCAGCAGCATCGGACTAGCGGGGGATTACAATGAGCAGTACTTC.

The gene calls are TRBV2 and TRBJ1-2, with TRBD1 matching 12 bases. Looked up from germline, CDR1 is SNHLY and CDR2 is FYNNEI. V was clipped by 5 bases and J by 7 bases; unmatched bases: 8. The CDR3 length is 15 residues. The CDR3 coding sequence is TGTGCCAGCAGTACTACCGGGACAGGGGGCAGTGGCTACACCTTC. The encoded protein is CASSTTGTGGSGYTF.

The table lists this clonotype with a few counts. The V gene is TRBV20-1, the J gene TRBJ2-1; the D gene is possibly TRBD2 (7 bases). Trimming stripped 3 bases from V and 0 bases from J, with 12 bases between. The CDR3 consists of 15 residues. Germline V gives CDR1 DFQATT, CDR2 SNEGSKA (reference sequence). In nucleotides, the CDR3 is TGCAGTGCTAGGAGGGGGGGGAGCTCCTACAATGAGCAGTTCTTC. It translates to CSARRGGSSYNEQFF.

The chain has TRBV7-2 and TRBJ2-4; the D call may be TRBD1 or TRBD2 (6 bases each). Trimming removed 2 bases at V and 1 base at J, with 18 bases between. The germline V gene encodes CDR1 SGHTA and CDR2 FQGNSA. The CDR3 has 18 residues. DNA of the CDR3: TGTGCCAGCAGCTTAACGGGGGCCGCTCGGGGGGCCAAAAACATTCAGTACTTC. Protein: CASSLTGAARGAKNIQYF.

V gene TRBV29-1 combines with J gene TRBJ1-1, with D maybe TRBD1 (5 bases). The CDR3 is 13 residues long. The V end lost 7 bases, the J end lost 1 base, and 13 bases lay between the germline ends. Germline lookup yields CDR1 SQVTM and CDR2 ANQGSEA. The CDR3 DNA sequence: TGCAGCGGGGGGGGACGGAGGAACACTGAAGCTTTCTTT. Translating it yields CSGGGRRNTEAFF. Full variable domain (missing parts from reference TRBV29-1 and TRBJ1-1): SAVISQKPSRDICQRGTSLTIQCQVDSQVTMMFWYRQQPGQSLTLIATANQGSEATYESGFVIDKFPISRPNLTFSTLTVSNMSPEDSSIYLCSGGGRRNTEAFFGQGTRLTVV.

For this clonotype: One junction end disagrees with the germline gene, perhaps due to a read error. V and J are TRBV29-1 and TRBJ2-3; 13 bases are shared with TRBD2. The CDR3 is 14 residues long. Germline CDR1 SQVTM, CDR2 ANQGSEA. The CDR3 region is CGDRTSGGTDTRYF. CDR3 nucleotide sequence: TGCGGCGATAGGACTAGCGGGGGCACAGATACGCGGTATTTT.

The CDR3 DNA reads as TGCAGCGTTGAGAGGTCCTACGAGCAGTACTTC. It encodes CSVERSYEQYF. The chain carries TRBV29-1 and TRBJ2-7; D remains unclear. Germline CDR1 SQVTM, CDR2 ANQGSEA. CDR3 length: 11 amino acids. V was clipped by 3 bases and J by 1 base, with 4 bases between them.

CDR3 loop: CSARVGDKNTEAFF. The DNA of the CDR3 is TGCAGTGCTAGAGTTGGGGACAAGAACACTGAAGCTTTCTTT. The rearrangement joins TRBV20-1 to TRBJ1-1, with a weak D call TRBD1 (6 bases). V was clipped by 1 base and J by 1 base, with 10 bases between them. CDR3 length: 14 amino acids. Germline CDR1 and CDR2: DFQATT and SNEGSKA (reference sequence).

V usage is TRBV6-1 and J usage is TRBJ1-2; D call uncertain. From germline, CDR1 is MNHNS and CDR2 SASEGT. The ends were cut back, 1 base at V and 8 bases at J, with 11 bases in the middle. CDR3 length: 13 amino acids. The CDR3 reads CASSEGGVWGYTF. DNA for the CDR3: TGTGCCAGCAGTGAAGGTGGGGTCTGGGGCTACACCTTC.

This clonotype has only a few counts. The chain uses TRBV20-1 and TRBJ2-5; tentative D call: TRBD1 (5 bases). The CDR3 loop spans 13 amino acids. Trimming removed 2 bases from V and 5 bases from J, with 12 bases in between. Germline values: CDR1 DFQATT, CDR2 SNEGSKA (reference sequence). This chain's CDR3 is CSARIDRRETQYF. The CDR3 coding sequence is TGCAGTGCTAGAATTGACAGAAGGGAGACCCAGTACTTC.

The V and J genes are TRBV10-3 and TRBJ2-5; D may be TRBD1 (6 bases). V lost 0 bases, J lost 11 bases, and 10 bases lay in between. This CDR3 contains 12 residues. Per germline, CDR1 ENHRY and CDR2 SYGVKD. The CDR3 spells CAISESTGKQYF. CDR3 DNA sequence: TGTGCCATCAGTGAGTCGACAGGCAAGCAGTACTTC.

The chain combines TRBV20-1 with TRBJ2-1; D might be TRBD2 (6 bases). Trimming left V 6 bases short and J 0 bases short, with 12 bases between. The CDR3 has 14 residues. The V gene's germline CDR1 is DFQATT and CDR2 SNEGSKA (reference sequence). The CDR3 reads CSATDGSSYNEQFF. In nucleotides, the CDR3 is TGCAGTGCGACCGACGGGAGCTCCTACAATGAGCAGTTCTTC.

The gene calls are TRBV20-1 and TRBJ2-3; 9 bases fit TRBD2. Germline-derived CDR1 and CDR2 are DFQATT and SNEGSKA (reference sequence). V was pared by 6 bases and J by 2 bases, with 9 bases of the junction left unmatched. The CDR3 is made up of 15 amino acids. For the CDR3, the DNA is TGCAGTGCCCTAGCGAGCGGGGGGCCCACAGATACGCAGTATTTT. Its protein product is CSALASGGPTDTQYF.

The sample holds many counts of this clonotype. Here the CDR3 DNA reads TGTGCCAGCAGTAACCAAGGAATCGGCTACACCTTC. It codes for CASSNQGIGYTF. This rearrangement joins TRBV6-5 to TRBJ1-2, with D hard to call. The CDR3 sequence is 12 residues long. The germline CDR1 and CDR2 sequences are MNHEY and SVGAGI. Trimming shortened V by 5 bases and J by 8 bases, and 12 bases separated the two germline ends.

V gene TRBV2 combines with J gene TRBJ2-2, with TRBD2 identical over 7 bases. The CDR3 totals 14 residues. The junction had 1 base not matched to a gene; V was cut back by 6 bases and J by 0 bases. Per the germline V gene, CDR1 is SNHLY and CDR2 is FYNNEI. CDR3 coding DNA: TGTGCCAGCAGGGGGACTACGAACACCGGGGAGCTGTTTTTT. Translation gives CASRGTTNTGELFF.

This chain uses TRBV6-6 with TRBJ1-2; 8 nucleotides agree with TRBD1. The CDR3 covers 16 residues. Germline V lookup: CDR1 MNHNY, CDR2 SVGAGI (reference sequence). Trimming removed 2 bases from V and 4 bases from J; junction bases left unmatched: 9. Here the CDR3 DNA reads TGTGCCAGCAGTTACAGCCCCAGGACAGGGATCTATGGCTACACCTTC. Its protein is CASSYSPRTGIYGYTF.

The chain carries TRBV27 and TRBJ1-5; a weak D match, TRBD1 (6 bases). The CDR3 is 13 residues long. The germline CDR1 and CDR2 sequences are MNHEY and SMNVEV (reference sequence). The V end was cut by 4 bases, the J end by 6 bases, with 10 bases between. CDR3 in DNA: TGTGCCAGCAGTTATCGGGGGCTTCAGCCCCAGCATTTT. Its protein is CASSYRGLQPQHF.

The chain recombines TRBV2 with TRBJ2-7; weak D call: TRBD2 (6 bases). Between the trimmed V and J ends, which lost 3 bases and 3 bases, there was a span of 18 bases. The germline CDR1 and CDR2 sequences are SNHLY and FYNNEI. The CDR3 length is 16 residues. CDR3 loop: CASSDLGQAGIYEQYF. DNA for the CDR3: TGTGCCAGCAGTGATTTGGGGCAGGCGGGAATCTACGAGCAGTACTTC.